A selection of T cell receptor beta chains follows, all from one sample in a study of blood T cell repertoires in COVID-19. The method was immunoSEQ multiplex PCR; TCRdb's version includes in-frame clones alone and lacks a portion of them. This table holds 400,000 or so clones, roughly 91% found once. The sample consisted of PBMCs or T cells enriched from blood (not recorded which). The receptors were gathered from a man younger than 35 who had recovered from COVID-19. Both conserved end residues are part of each CDR3.

V gene	CDR3 protein
TRBV28	CASSYIEPGGAGEKLFF
TRBV11-2	CASSLRRGTTNTDTQYF
TRBV2	CASSVIQVPRNTIYF
TRBV9	CASSAKTGNTEAFF
TRBV28	CASSPDIYYGYTF
TRBV3-1/TRBV3-2	CASSHGQTGGYTF
TRBV7-3	CASRPGGGDTQYF
TRBV6-1	CASSETGTANSPLHF
TRBV7-3	CASSSGSASTDTQYF
TRBV18	CASSQGATNEKLFF
TRBV5-8	CASSFWDLSGVDTQYF
TRBV7-9	CASSSGRGGTDTQYF
TRBV27	CASSLRGPGRQFF
TRBV19	CASSMPGQGTEAFF
TRBV2	CASDIPKVGVRGEKLFF
TRBV2	CASNFGTGSDTQYF
TRBV5-5	CASSLVGTVDEKLFF
TRBV5-1	CASSLGGYSNQPQHF
TRBV27	CASSPTGGTVLAGVGNEQFF
TRBV5-4	CASSLGQGTPGNTIYF
TRBV9	CASSTGGTGSEKLFF
TRBV10-1	CASSGSRSRGEQFF
TRBV11-2	CASSTDRVMNTEAFF
TRBV2	CASSDYRAYEQYF
TRBV11-2	CASSPTSGRQNEQFF
TRBV4-1	CASSQGFAGGPPREQYF
TRBV7-6	CASSGSRRRGTGGARGYGYTF
TRBV10-3	CAIASGYTGELFF
TRBV20-1	CSASGGVEAFF
TRBV6-5	CASSYSGDGNYGYTF
TRBV25-1	CASSGMGLARLGEQFF
TRBV6-5	CASRGQGGTDTQYF
TRBV7-9	CASSLASSSPGQPQHF
TRBV7-2	CASSHLLLGAPEAFF
TRBV14	CASSLRWTGMNSPLHF
TRBV7-8	CASSPRRDRSYEQYF
TRBV28	CASSFNSNYGYTF
TRBV18	CASSGQFQETQYF
TRBV2	CASSEGPSPLHF